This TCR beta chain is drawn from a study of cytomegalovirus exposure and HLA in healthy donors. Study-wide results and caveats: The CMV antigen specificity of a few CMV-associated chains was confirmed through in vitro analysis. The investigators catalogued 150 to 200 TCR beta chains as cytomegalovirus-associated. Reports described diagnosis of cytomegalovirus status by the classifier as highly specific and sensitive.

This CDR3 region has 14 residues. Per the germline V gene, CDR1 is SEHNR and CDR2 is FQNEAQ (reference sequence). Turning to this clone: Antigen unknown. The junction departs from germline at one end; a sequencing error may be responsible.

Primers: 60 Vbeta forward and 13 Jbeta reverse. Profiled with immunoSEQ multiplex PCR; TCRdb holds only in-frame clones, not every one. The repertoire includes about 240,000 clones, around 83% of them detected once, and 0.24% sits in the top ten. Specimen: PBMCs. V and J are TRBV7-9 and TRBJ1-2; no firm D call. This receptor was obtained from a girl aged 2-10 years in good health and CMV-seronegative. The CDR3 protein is CSSSPTGGNYGYTF. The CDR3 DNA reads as TGTTCCAGCAGCCCGACGGGAGGAAACTATGGCTACACCTTC.